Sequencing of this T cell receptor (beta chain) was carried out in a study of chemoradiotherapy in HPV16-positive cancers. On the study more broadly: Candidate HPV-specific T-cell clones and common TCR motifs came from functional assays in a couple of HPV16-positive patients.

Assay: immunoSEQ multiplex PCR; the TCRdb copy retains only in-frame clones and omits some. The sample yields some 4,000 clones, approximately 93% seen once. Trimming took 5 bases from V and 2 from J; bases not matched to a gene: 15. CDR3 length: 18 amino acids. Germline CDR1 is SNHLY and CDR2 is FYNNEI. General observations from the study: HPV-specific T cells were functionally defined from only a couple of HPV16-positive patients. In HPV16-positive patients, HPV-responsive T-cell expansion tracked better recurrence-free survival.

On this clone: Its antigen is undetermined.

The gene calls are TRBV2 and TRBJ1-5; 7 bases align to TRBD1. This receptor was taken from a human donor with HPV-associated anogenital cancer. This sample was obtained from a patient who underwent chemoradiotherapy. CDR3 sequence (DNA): TGTGCCAGCAGTAAGGACAGGTTGGACATTGGGGGCAATCAGCCCCAGCATTTT. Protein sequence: CASSKDRLDIGGNQPQHF.